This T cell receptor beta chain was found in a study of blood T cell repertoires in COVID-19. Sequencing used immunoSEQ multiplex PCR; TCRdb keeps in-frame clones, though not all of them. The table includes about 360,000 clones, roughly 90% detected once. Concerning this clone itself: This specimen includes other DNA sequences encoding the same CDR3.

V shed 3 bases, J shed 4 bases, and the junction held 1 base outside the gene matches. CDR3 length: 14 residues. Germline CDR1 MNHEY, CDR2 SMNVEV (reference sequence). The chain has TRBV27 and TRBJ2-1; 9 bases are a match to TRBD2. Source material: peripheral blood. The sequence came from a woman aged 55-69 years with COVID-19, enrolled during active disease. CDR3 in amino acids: CASSLLAGYNEQFF. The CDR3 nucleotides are TGTGCCAGCAGTTTGCTAGCGGGGTACAATGAGCAGTTCTTC.